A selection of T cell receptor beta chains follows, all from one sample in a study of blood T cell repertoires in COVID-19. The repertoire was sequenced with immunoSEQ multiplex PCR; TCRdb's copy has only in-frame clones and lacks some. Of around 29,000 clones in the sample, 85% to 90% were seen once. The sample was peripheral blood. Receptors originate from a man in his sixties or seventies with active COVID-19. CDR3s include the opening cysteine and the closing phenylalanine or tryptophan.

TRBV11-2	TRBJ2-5	CASSLFRGETQYF
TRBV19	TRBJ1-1	CASRQTGWYTEAFF
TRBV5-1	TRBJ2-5	CASSGGGIAVLETQYF
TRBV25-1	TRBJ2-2	CASRDRNTGELFF
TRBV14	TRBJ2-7	CASSIAGGREQYF
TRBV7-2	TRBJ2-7	CASSVSGGTYEQYF
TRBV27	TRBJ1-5	CASSPVNQPQHF
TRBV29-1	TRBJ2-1	CSLTRGPSEQFF
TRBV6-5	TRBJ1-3	CASSQGAGNTIYF
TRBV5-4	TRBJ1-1	CASSWAGLQGGTEAFF
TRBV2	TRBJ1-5	CASSEGGVAHPSQPQHF
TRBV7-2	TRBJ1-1	CASRSGGGSQYTEAFF
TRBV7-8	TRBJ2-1	CASSSVAGAFDNEQFF
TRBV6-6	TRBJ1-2	CASSSGGGSLYGYTF
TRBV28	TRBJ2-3	CASSLGGVKLTDTQYF
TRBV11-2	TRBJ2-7	CASSLGLAGEQYF
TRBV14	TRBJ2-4	CASSEGERNIQYF
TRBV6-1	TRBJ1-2	CASSEVTGSYGYTF
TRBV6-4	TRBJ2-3	CASSDPKEADTQYF
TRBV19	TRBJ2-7	CASSIGTNYEQYF
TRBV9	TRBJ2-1	CASSRGPWGDNEQFF
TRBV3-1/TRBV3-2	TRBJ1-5	CASSQGGARQPQHF
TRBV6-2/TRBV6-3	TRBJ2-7	CASSSLDRYSYEQYF
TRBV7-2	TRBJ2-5	CASSLVRVGETQYF
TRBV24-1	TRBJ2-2	CATSDPPPTGGNTGELFF
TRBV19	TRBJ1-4	CASSMNAGTNEKLFF
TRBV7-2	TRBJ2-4	CASSSGAATLAKNIQYF
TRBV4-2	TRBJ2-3	CASSLGSSGSTDTQYF
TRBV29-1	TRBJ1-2	CSVASPGQGYGYTF
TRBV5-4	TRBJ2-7	CASSPGTGEGEQYF
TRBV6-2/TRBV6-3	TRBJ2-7	CASSDIGTGSYEQYF